One sample yielded the 24 T cell receptor beta chains listed below, sequenced in a study of OX40 agonist ivuxolimab in advanced cancers. The repertoire was sequenced with immunoSEQ multiplex PCR; TCRdb's copy has only in-frame clones and lacks some. The table lists more than 20,000 clones, about two thirds of them singletons. The source material was CD4+ or CD8+ T cells sorted from blood, sampled in a trial of the OX40 agonist ivuxolimab. These receptors all stem from an adult with an advanced solid tumor such as melanoma, head and neck, liver or kidney cancer.

The gene calls are TRBV7-9 and TRBJ1-1; no definite D call. Germline V CDR1 and CDR2: SEHNR, FQNEAQ (reference sequence). The CDR3 consists of 12 residues. Between the trimmed V and J ends, which lost 5 bases and 5 bases, there was a span of 9 bases. In DNA, the CDR3 is TGTGCCAGCAGCCAAAGGCCAACTGAAGCTTTCTTT. This codes for CASSQRPTEAFF.

This chain uses TRBV2 with TRBJ2-7; D possibly corresponds to TRBD1 (6 bases). V dropped 6 bases and J dropped 6 bases, with 15 bases sitting between them. CDR3 size: 13 residues. In germline, CDR1 is SNHLY, CDR2 FYNNEI. The CDR3 spells CASSYGPGVEQYF. The CDR3 DNA reads as TGTGCCAGCAGCTATGGCCCAGGGGTCGAGCAGTACTTC. Using reference TRBV2 and TRBJ2-7 for the parts outside the CDR3, the full variable domain is EPEVTQTPSHQVTQMGQEVILRCVPISNHLYFYWYRQILGQKVEFLVSFYNNEISEKSEIFDDQFSVERPDGSNFTLKIRSTKLEDSAMYFCASSYGPGVEQYFGPGTRLTVT.

The rearrangement joins TRBV7-3 to TRBJ1-2; D possibly corresponds to TRBD1 (5 bases). The CDR3 loop spans 11 amino acids. Between the trimmed V and J ends, which lost 2 bases and 10 bases, there was a span of 8 bases. Germline V gene lookup returns CDR1 SGHTA and CDR2 FQGTGA. CDR3 sequence (DNA): TGTGCCAGCAGCTTAGGGGGGTACTACACCTTC. It encodes CASSLGGYYTF.

The chain uses TRBV5-4 and TRBJ2-1, with D possibly being TRBD2 (5 bases). The CDR3 has 11 amino acids. The germline V gene encodes CDR1 SGHNT and CDR2 YYREEE (reference sequence). V was shortened by 4 bases and J by 9 bases, with 8 bases between the two germline ends. CDR3 sequence: CASSTGLEQFF. The CDR3 nucleotides are TGTGCCAGCAGCACTGGACTTGAGCAGTTCTTC.

The chain links TRBV12-1 to TRBJ2-1; TRBD2, the D gene given by the table, was not confirmed from the DNA. TRBV12-1 is tagged as a pseudogene. CDR3 length: 16 residues. The DNA of the CDR3 is TGTGCCAGCAGCTTGCCCCGGGGGGGCCAGAACAATGAGCAGTTCTTC. This gives the protein CASSLPRGGQNNEQFF.

This sequence joins TRBV27 and TRBJ1-2; D is unresolved. The V gene lost 3 bases and the J gene lost 4 bases, with 9 bases spanning the gap. This CDR3 has 13 residues. Germline V gene sequence: CDR1 MNHEY, CDR2 SMNVEV (reference sequence). This CDR3 is CASSLNPIYGYTF. CDR3 coding DNA: TGTGCCAGCAGTTTGAATCCCATCTATGGCTACACCTTC.

In its sample, this clone was seen a few times. This chain uses TRBV5-5 with TRBJ2-7, with D perhaps matching TRBD1 or TRBD2 (5 bases each). This CDR3 is built from 14 residues. V lost 0 bases to trimming and J lost 5 bases, with 12 bases between them. Germline-derived CDR1 and CDR2 are SGHKS and YYEKEE (reference sequence). The CDR3 reads CASSLARERDEQYF. CDR3 sequence (DNA): TGTGCCAGCAGCTTGGCCAGGGAGAGGGACGAGCAGTACTTC.

This sequence joins TRBV25-1 and TRBJ1-5, with no clear D. The CDR3 loop spans 12 amino acids. V shed 3 bases and J shed 5 bases, with 5 bases lying between them. Germline V CDR1 and CDR2: MGHDK, SYGVNS. CDR3 residues: CASSDRDQPQHF. Written as DNA, the CDR3 is TGTGCCAGCAGTGACAGAGATCAGCCCCAGCATTTT. Combining the CDR3 with reference TRBV25-1 and TRBJ1-5 gives the whole variable domain EADIYQTPRYLVIGTGKKITLECSQTMGHDKMYWYQQDPGMELHLIHYSYGVNSTEKGDLSSESTVSRIRTEHFPLTLESARPSHTSQYLCASSDRDQPQHFGDGTRLSIL.

This sequence joins TRBV5-6 and TRBJ2-1, with D unclear. CDR1 is SGHDT, CDR2 YYEEEE, per germline. CDR3 length: 13 amino acids. The V end was cut by 2 bases, the J end by 4 bases, with 7 bases between. The CDR3 protein is CASSLRAYNEQFF. In DNA, the CDR3 is TGTGCCAGCAGCTTACGAGCGTACAATGAGCAGTTCTTC.

The rearrangement joins TRBV5-5 to TRBJ1-5, with TRBD1 matching over 7 bases. With V trimmed by 1 base and J by 6 bases, 10 bases remained unmatched. CDR1 SGHKS and CDR2 YYEKEE come from the germline V gene (reference sequence). The CDR3 contains 16 residues. The DNA for the CDR3 is TGTGCCAGCAGCTTGACGTGGGGACAGCGAATTCAGCCCCAGCATTTT. Residues: CASSLTWGQRIQPQHF.

V gene TRBV7-6 combines with J gene TRBJ2-7; possible D gene TRBD1, 6 bases. The V end was cut by 5 bases, the J end by 5 bases, with 10 bases between. Germline V gene data show CDR1 as SGHVS and CDR2 as FNYEAQ. The length of the CDR3 is 12 residues. This chain's CDR3 is CASSPTGNEQYF. The CDR3 nucleotides are TGTGCCAGCAGCCCAACAGGGAACGAGCAGTACTTC.

The rearrangement joins TRBV7-3 to TRBJ2-3; weak D call: TRBD2 (5 bases). There are 15 residues in the CDR3. Trimming removed 3 bases from V and 5 bases from J, with 15 bases in between. CDR1 and CDR2 (germline): SGHTA, FQGTGA. CDR3 in DNA: TGTGCCAGCAGCTTCGGTCTGTCGGGGAGAGATACGCAGTATTTT. It yields the protein CASSFGLSGRDTQYF.

The J gene is TRBJ1-6, the V gene TRBV19; the D is unclear. Germline V gene data show CDR1 as LNHDA and CDR2 as SQIVND (reference sequence). V was cut by 4 bases and J by 10 bases, with 17 bases left in between. CDR3 length: 15 amino acids. DNA for the CDR3: TGTGCCAGTAGTAGGAAGGACTCCGGGCCCTCACCCCTCCACTTT. This encodes CASSRKDSGPSPLHF.

The CDR3 region is CASSLGPGTNTEAFF. CDR3 bases: TGTGCCAGCAGCTTAGGTCCAGGGACGAACACTGAAGCTTTCTTT. The chain combines TRBV7-8 with TRBJ1-1, with TRBD1 as a possible D gene (5 bases). Trimming took 1 base from V and 1 from J, leaving 10 bases between them. CDR1 SGHVS and CDR2 FQNEAQ come from the germline V gene. The CDR3 length is 15 residues.

The CDR3 region has the DNA TGTGCCAGCAGCCACCCCGGGACAGGGGATGGCTACACCTTC. As protein: CASSHPGTGDGYTF. V usage is TRBV5-4 and J usage is TRBJ1-2, with 10 bases lining up with TRBD1. The CDR3 contains 14 residues. With 4 bases clipped from V and 6 bases from J, the junction kept 6 bases outside the gene matches. Germline V lookup: CDR1 SGHNT, CDR2 YYREEE (reference sequence). The full variable domain, rest sourced from reference TRBV5-4 and TRBJ1-2, is ETGVTQSPTHLIKTRGQQVTLRCSSQSGHNTVSWYQQALGQGPQFIFQYYREEENGRGNFPPRFSGLQFPNYSSELNVNALELDDSALYLCASSHPGTGDGYTFGSGTRLTVV.

In DNA, the CDR3 is TGTGCCAGCAGCTTGGACAGCGACTCCTACGAGCAGTACTTC. Translating it yields CASSLDSDSYEQYF. The chain employs TRBV7-6 and TRBJ2-7; TRBD1 is a possible D gene (6 bases). The CDR3 has 14 amino acids. Per the germline V gene, CDR1 is SGHVS and CDR2 is FNYEAQ. V dropped 3 bases and J dropped 0 bases, with 9 bases sitting between them.

This chain links TRBV10-3 with TRBJ2-1; possibly TRBD1 for D (7 bases). The CDR3 covers 19 residues. Germline V gene lookup returns CDR1 ENHRY and CDR2 SYGVKD. V was trimmed by 0 bases and J by 7 bases, leaving 25 bases between them. DNA for the CDR3: TGTGCCATCAGTGAGTCGGCAGGGGGACTCCCCGCCTTAGGGAATGAGCAGTTCTTC. Translated, it gives CAISESAGGLPALGNEQFF.

The CDR3 nucleotides read TGTGCCAGCGCGCGGGGGGGTATATTAACAGATACGCAGTATTTT. It codes for CASARGGILTDTQYF. The V and J genes are TRBV9 and TRBJ2-3; 9 nucleotides match TRBD2. Germline lookup yields CDR1 SGDLS and CDR2 YYNGEE. After removal of 7 bases from V and 3 bases from J, the junction contained 9 bases not matched to a gene. The CDR3 is 15 residues long.

This CDR3 is CASSSQGAWNTEAFF. CDR3 coding DNA: TGTGCCAGCAGCTCCCAGGGGGCGTGGAACACTGAAGCTTTCTTT. The V gene is TRBV11-2, the J gene TRBJ1-1; 8 bases agree with TRBD1. Germline V gene sequence: CDR1 SGHAT, CDR2 FQNNGV. The CDR3 has 15 amino acids. V shed 4 bases, J shed 1 base, and the junction held 5 bases outside the gene matches.

This clone has only one observation. V is TRBV6-6 and J is TRBJ2-5; TRBD2 matches 7 bases. V lost 6 bases, J lost 4 bases, and 2 bases stayed unmatched. This CDR3 spans 12 amino acids. Germline assignment: CDR1 MNHNY and CDR2 SVGAGI (reference sequence). In DNA, the CDR3 is TGTGCCAGCAGACTAGCGCGAGAGACCCAGTACTTC. It translates to CASRLARETQYF.

The CDR3 is CASSPGLAGGSTDTQYF. The CDR3 nucleotides read TGTGCCAGCAGCCCAGGACTAGCGGGGGGTTCCACAGATACGCAGTATTTT. The chain joins TRBV7-9 to TRBJ2-3, with 14 bases lining up with TRBD2. The CDR3 loop spans 17 amino acids. Germline V gene data show CDR1 as SEHNR and CDR2 as FQNEAQ (reference sequence). Unmatched junction bases numbered 6, after V lost 5 bases and J lost 2 bases.

There are a few counts of this clone. The gene calls are TRBV13 and TRBJ2-5; D not resolved. Germline loops: CDR1 PRHDT, CDR2 FYEKMQ (reference sequence). The CDR3 has 15 residues. V lost 6 bases and J 3 bases, leaving 17 bases between the germline ends. Here the CDR3 reads CASSPGPGPKETQYF. CDR3 coding DNA: TGTGCCAGCAGTCCCGGGCCAGGCCCGAAAGAGACCCAGTACTTC.

The V call is TRBV19, the J call TRBJ2-1; D is unclear. Trimming took off 3 bases at V and 4 bases at J, with 22 bases between the two ends. CDR1 and CDR2 (germline): LNHDA, SQIVND (reference sequence). This CDR3 is built from 18 residues. In DNA form, the CDR3 reads TGTGCCAGTAGTATCGGTTCAGGTCTTTTTTCTTTTTACAATGAGCAGTTCTTC. Translation: CASSIGSGLFSFYNEQFF.

The J gene is TRBJ2-7, the V gene TRBV16; 7 bases align to TRBD1. The CDR3 spans 14 residues. Trimming took 4 bases from V and 4 from J; bases not matched to a gene: 7. Germline V gene lookup returns CDR1 KGHSY and CDR2 FQNENV. CDR3 region: CASSPSLQGYEQYF. The CDR3 bases are TGTGCCAGCAGCCCCTCCTTACAGGGGTACGAGCAGTACTTC.